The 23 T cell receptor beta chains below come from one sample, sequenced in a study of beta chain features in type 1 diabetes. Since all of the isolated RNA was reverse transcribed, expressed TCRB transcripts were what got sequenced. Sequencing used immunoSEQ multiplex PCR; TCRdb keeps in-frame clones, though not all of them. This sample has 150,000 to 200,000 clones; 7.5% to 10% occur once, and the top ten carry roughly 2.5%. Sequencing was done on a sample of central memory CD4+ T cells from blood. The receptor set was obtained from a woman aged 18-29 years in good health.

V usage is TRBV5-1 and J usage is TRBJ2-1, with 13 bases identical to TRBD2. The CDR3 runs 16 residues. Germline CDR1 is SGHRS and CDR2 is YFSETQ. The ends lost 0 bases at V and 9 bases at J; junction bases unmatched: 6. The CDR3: CASSLEGTSGMGEQFF. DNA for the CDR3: TGCGCCAGCAGCTTGGAAGGGACTAGCGGGATGGGTGAGCAGTTCTTC.

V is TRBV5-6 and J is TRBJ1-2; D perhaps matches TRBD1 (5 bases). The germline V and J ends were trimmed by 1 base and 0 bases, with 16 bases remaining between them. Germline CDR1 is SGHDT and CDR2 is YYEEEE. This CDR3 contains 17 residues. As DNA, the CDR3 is TGTGCCAGCAGCTTGTCCCCGGAAGGGACTTCTAACTATGGCTACACCTTC. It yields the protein CASSLSPEGTSNYGYTF. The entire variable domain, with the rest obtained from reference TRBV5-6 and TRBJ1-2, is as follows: DAGVTQSPTHLIKTRGQQVTLRCSPKSGHDTVSWYQQALGQGPQFIFQYYEEEERQRGNFPDRFSGHQFPNYSSELNVNALLLGDSALYLCASSLSPEGTSNYGYTFGSGTRLTVV.

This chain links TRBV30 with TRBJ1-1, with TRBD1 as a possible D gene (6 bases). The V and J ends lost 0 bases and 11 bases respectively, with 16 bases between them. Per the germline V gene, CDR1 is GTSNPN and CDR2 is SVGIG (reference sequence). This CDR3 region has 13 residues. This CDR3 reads CAWSVGGGAWAFF. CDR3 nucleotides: TGTGCCTGGAGTGTAGGGGGAGGGGCTTGGGCTTTCTTT.

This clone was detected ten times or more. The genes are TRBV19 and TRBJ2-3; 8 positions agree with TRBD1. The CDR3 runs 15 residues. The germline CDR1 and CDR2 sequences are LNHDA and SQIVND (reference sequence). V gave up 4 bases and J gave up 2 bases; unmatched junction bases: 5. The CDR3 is CASSTGTGLTDTQYF. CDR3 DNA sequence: TGTGCCAGTAGTACCGGGACAGGCCTCACAGATACGCAGTATTTT. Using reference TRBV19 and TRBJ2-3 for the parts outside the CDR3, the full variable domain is DGGITQSPKYLFRKEGQNVTLSCEQNLNHDAMYWYRQDPGQGLRLIYYSQIVNDFQKGDIAEGYSVSREKKESFPLTVTSAQKNPTAFYLCASSTGTGLTDTQYFGPGTRLTVL.

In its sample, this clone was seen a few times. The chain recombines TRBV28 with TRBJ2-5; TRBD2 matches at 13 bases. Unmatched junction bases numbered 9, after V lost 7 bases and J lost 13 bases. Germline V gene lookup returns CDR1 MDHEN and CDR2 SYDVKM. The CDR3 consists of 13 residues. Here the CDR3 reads CASNPGLAGRLYF. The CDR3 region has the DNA TGTGCCAGCAACCCGGGACTAGCGGGAAGGCTGTACTTC.

The CDR3 region has the DNA TGCGCCAGCAGCCAAGTACTCGGTAGCAATCAGCCCCAGCATTTT. Residues: CASSQVLGSNQPQHF. The J gene is TRBJ1-5, the V gene TRBV4-3; unclear D gene. Trimming stripped 1 base from V and 0 bases from J, with 7 bases between. Germline CDR1 is LGHNA and CDR2 is YSLEER. This CDR3 is built from 15 residues.

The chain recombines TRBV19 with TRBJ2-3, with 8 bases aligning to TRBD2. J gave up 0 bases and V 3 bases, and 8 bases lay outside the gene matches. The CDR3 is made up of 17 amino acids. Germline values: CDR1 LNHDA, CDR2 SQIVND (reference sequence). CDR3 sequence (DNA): TGTGCCAGTAGTATCTCTCGCGGGGGGACCAGCACAGATACGCAGTATTTT. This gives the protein CASSISRGGTSTDTQYF.

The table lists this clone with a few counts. The CDR3 DNA sequence: TGTGCCAGCAGCTTAGAACTATCCGGCGGCGAGCAGTACTTC. Its translation: CASSLELSGGEQYF. The chain combines TRBV7-3 with TRBJ2-7, with no clear D. Germline-derived CDR1 and CDR2 are SGHTA and FQGTGA. V shed 2 bases and J shed 6 bases, with 14 bases lying between them. The CDR3 is made up of 14 amino acids. The complete variable domain, with remaining parts taken from reference TRBV7-3 and TRBJ2-7, reads GAGVSQTPSNKVTEKGKYVELRCDPISGHTALYWYRQSLGQGPEFLIYFQGTGAADDSGLPNDRFFAVRPEGSVSTLKIQRTERGDSAVYLCASSLELSGGEQYFGPGTRLTVT.

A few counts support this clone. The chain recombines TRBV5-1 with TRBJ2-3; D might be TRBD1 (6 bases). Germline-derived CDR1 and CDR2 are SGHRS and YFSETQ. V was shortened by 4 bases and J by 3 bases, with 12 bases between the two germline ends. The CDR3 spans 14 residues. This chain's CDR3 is CASSHGTLTDTQYF. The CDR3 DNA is TGCGCCAGCAGCCACGGGACATTGACAGATACGCAGTATTTT.

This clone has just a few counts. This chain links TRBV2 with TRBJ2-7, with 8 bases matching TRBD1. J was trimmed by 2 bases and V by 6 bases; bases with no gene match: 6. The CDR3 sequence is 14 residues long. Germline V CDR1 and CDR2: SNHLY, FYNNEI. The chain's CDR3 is CASRWTGSAYEQYF. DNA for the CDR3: TGTGCCAGCAGGTGGACAGGGTCTGCCTACGAGCAGTACTTC.

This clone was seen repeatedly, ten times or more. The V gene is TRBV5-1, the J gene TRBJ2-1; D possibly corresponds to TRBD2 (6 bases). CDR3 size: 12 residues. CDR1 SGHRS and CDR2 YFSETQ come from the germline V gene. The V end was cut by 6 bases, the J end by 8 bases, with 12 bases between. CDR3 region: CASTGGGHEQFF. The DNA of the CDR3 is TGCGCCAGCACAGGCGGAGGGCATGAGCAGTTCTTC.

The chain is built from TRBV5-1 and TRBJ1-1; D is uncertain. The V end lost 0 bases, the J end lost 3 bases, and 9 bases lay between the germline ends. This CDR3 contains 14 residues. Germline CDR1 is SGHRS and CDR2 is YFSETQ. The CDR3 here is CASSLDGEYTEAFF. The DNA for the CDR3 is TGCGCCAGCAGCTTGGATGGGGAGTACACTGAAGCTTTCTTT. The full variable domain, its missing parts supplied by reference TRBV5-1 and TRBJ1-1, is KAGVTQTPRYLIKTRGQQVTLSCSPISGHRSVSWYQQTPGQGLQFLFEYFSETQRNKGNFPGRFSGRQFSNSRSEMNVSTLELGDSALYLCASSLDGEYTEAFFGQGTRLTVV.

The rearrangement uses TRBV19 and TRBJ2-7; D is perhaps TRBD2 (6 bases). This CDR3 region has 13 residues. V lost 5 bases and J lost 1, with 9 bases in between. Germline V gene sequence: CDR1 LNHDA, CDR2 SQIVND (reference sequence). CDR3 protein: CASSPRGSYEQYF. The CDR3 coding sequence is TGTGCCAGTAGTCCTCGGGGGTCCTACGAGCAGTACTTC.

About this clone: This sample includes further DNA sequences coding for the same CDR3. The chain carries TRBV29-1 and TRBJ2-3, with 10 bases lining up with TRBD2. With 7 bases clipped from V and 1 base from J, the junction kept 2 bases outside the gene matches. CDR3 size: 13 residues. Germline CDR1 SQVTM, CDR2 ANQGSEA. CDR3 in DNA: TGCAGCGCTGGGACTAGCGGCACAGATACGCAGTATTTT. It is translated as CSAGTSGTDTQYF.

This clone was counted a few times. In DNA form, the CDR3 reads TGTGCCAGCAGCTTATTACAGAACACTGAAGCTTTCTTT. Protein product: CASSLLQNTEAFF. V and J are TRBV7-3 and TRBJ1-1; no clear D gene. Germline CDR1 SGHTA, CDR2 FQGTGA. The CDR3 has 13 amino acids. Trimming took 2 bases from V and 1 from J, leaving 5 bases between them.

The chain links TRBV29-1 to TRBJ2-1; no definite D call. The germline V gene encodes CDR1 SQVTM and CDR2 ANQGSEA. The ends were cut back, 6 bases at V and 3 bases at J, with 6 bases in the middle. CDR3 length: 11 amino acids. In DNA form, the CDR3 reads TGCAGCGTGAGGTTCTACAATGAGCAGTTCTTC. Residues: CSVRFYNEQFF.

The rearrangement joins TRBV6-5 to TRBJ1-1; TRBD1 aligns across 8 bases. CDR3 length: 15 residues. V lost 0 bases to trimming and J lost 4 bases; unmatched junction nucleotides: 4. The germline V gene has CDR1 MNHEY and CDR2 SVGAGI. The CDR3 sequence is CASSYSKQGGTEAFF. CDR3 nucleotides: TGTGCCAGCAGTTACTCGAAACAGGGGGGCACTGAAGCTTTCTTT.

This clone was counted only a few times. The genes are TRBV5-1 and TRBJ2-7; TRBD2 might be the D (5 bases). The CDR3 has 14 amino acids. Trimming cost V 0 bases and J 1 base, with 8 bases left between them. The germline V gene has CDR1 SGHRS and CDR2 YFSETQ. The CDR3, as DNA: TGCGCCAGCAGCTTGGATAGCGTATCCTACGAGCAGTACTTC. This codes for CASSLDSVSYEQYF.

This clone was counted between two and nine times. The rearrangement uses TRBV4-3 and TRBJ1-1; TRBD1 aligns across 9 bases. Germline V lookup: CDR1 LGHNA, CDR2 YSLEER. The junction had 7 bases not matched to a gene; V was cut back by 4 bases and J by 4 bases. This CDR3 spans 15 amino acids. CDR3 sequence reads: CASSLAQGAGTEAFF. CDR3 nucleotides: TGCGCCAGCAGCCTCGCACAGGGGGCAGGCACTGAAGCTTTCTTT.

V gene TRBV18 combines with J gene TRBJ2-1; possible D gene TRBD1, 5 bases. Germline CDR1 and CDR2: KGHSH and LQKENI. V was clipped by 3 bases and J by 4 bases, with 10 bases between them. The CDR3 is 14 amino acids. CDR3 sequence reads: CASSPRQLYNEQFF. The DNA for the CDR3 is TGTGCCAGCTCACCCAGACAGCTTTACAATGAGCAGTTCTTC.

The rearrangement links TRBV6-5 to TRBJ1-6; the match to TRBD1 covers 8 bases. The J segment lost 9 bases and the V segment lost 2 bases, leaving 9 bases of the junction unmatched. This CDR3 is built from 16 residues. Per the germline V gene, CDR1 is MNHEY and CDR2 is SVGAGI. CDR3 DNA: TGTGCCAGCAGTTACGCCCCCGGACAGGGAGGTTCACCCCTCCACTTT. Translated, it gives CASSYAPGQGGSPLHF.

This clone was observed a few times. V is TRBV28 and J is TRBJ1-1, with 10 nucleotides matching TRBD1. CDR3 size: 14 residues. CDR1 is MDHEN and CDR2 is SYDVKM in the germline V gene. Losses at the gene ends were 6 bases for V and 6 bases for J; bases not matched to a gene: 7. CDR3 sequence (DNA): TGTGCCAGCAGCCAAGGGGGACAGGGGTCTGAAGCTTTCTTT. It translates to CASSQGGQGSEAFF.

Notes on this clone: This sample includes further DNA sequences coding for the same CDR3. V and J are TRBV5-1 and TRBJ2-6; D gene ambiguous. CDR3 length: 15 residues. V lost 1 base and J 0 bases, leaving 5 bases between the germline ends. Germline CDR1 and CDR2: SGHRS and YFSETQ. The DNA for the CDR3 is TGCGCCAGCAGCTTGAGCCCCTCTGGGGCCAACGTCCTGACTTTC. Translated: CASSLSPSGANVLTF.